These 29 T cell receptor beta chains were sequenced from one sample in a study of T cell responses to AZD1222 COVID-19 vaccine. The protocol was immunoSEQ multiplex PCR, while the TCRdb copy is restricted to in-frame clones and leaves out a portion. Altogether 120,000 or so clones are present, approximately 90% being singletons, with the ten largest covering approximately 3.4%. The sequencing here drew on peripheral blood, taken on day 0 of AZD1222 vaccination. Receptors were obtained from an adult in good health.

The chain uses TRBV7-9 and TRBJ2-7, with 7 bases lining up with TRBD1. The junction had 7 bases not matched to a gene; V was cut back by 5 bases and J by 0 bases. Germline CDR1 and CDR2: SEHNR and FQNEAQ (reference sequence). The CDR3 has 15 amino acids. CDR3 region: CASSHRDSYSYEQYF. Here the CDR3 DNA reads TGTGCCAGCAGCCACCGGGACAGCTACTCCTACGAGCAGTACTTC.

V is TRBV12-3 or TRBV12-4 and J is TRBJ1-1; D gene ambiguous. The ends were cut back, 3 bases at V and 5 bases at J, with 7 bases in the middle. This CDR3 has 12 amino acids. The CDR3 nucleotides are TGTGCCAGCAGTTTTCGTAGAACTGAAGCTTTCTTT. Its protein is CASSFRRTEAFF.

V gene TRBV5-1 combines with J gene TRBJ1-1, with a possible D match to TRBD1 (6 bases). Germline-derived CDR1 and CDR2 are SGHRS and YFSETQ. V lost 3 bases and J 4 bases, leaving 10 bases between the germline ends. CDR3 length: 13 residues. The DNA of the CDR3 is TGCGCCAGCAGCTGGGGGACAACCACTGAAGCTTTCTTT. It specifies CASSWGTTTEAFF.

The chain uses TRBV28 and TRBJ2-3; TRBD1 matches 7 bases. Germline V gives CDR1 MDHEN, CDR2 SYDVKM. This CDR3 comprises 15 residues. The junction had 10 bases not matched to a gene; V was cut back by 8 bases and J by 2 bases. CDR3 amino acids: CASHLEGAPTDTQYF. CDR3 sequence (DNA): TGTGCCAGCCACCTCGAGGGGGCCCCCACAGATACGCAGTATTTT.

The V gene is TRBV19, the J gene TRBJ2-6; TRBD1 agrees at 8 bases. CDR3 length equals 18 residues. Germline V gene lookup returns CDR1 LNHDA and CDR2 SQIVND (reference sequence). Trimming removed 1 base from V and 1 base from J; junction bases left unmatched: 6. The CDR3 coding sequence is TGTGCCAGTAGTATAGGGACAGGGAAATTGTCTGGGGCCAACGTCCTGACTTTC. This translates into CASSIGTGKLSGANVLTF.

The genes are TRBV2 and TRBJ1-4; unclear D gene. Germline-derived CDR1 and CDR2 are SNHLY and FYNNEI. V lost 6 bases to trimming and J lost 8 bases, with 10 bases between them. The CDR3 is 12 amino acids. CDR3 loop: CASRAGWEKLFF. The CDR3 DNA is TGTGCCAGCAGGGCTGGGTGGGAAAAACTGTTTTTT.

On this clone: Other DNA sequences from this sample encode an identical CDR3 as well. The chain links TRBV3-1 (or the pseudogene TRBV3-2) to TRBJ1-2; TRBD1 matches 7 bases. Germline loops: CDR1 LGHDT, CDR2 YNNKEL (reference sequence). CDR3 size: 13 residues. The trim removed 4 bases at V and 3 bases at J, leaving 2 bases unmatched. The CDR3 loop is CASSPGTDYGYTF. As DNA, the CDR3 is TGTGCCAGCAGCCCTGGGACAGACTATGGCTACACCTTC.

The CDR3: CASSAYALRQYF. Written as DNA, the CDR3 is TGTGCCAGCAGCGCCTACGCCCTAAGGCAGTACTTC. The genes are TRBV7-9 and TRBJ2-7, with no clear D. V lost 5 bases and J 9 bases, leaving 14 bases between the germline ends. The germline gives CDR1 SEHNR, CDR2 FQNEAQ (reference sequence). This CDR3 region has 12 residues.

The chain links TRBV2 to TRBJ2-5; maybe TRBD2 (5 bases). V was shortened by 6 bases and J by 5 bases, with 16 bases between the two germline ends. The CDR3 is made up of 14 amino acids. CDR1 is SNHLY, CDR2 FYNNEI, per germline. CDR3 sequence reads: CASRRSADRETQYF. In DNA form, the CDR3 reads TGTGCCAGCAGACGATCAGCGGACCGGGAGACCCAGTACTTC.

V gene TRBV20-1 combines with J gene TRBJ1-1; D unresolved. From germline, CDR1 is DFQATT and CDR2 SNEGSKA (reference sequence). V lost 7 bases, J lost 0 bases, and 6 bases lay in between. CDR3 length: 11 residues. This CDR3 is CSGVVNTEAFF. DNA for the CDR3: TGCAGTGGGGTAGTGAACACTGAAGCTTTCTTT.

CDR3 coding DNA: TGTGCCACCAGTGAACCCGGCGGCCCTAGCGGGTCCTACAATGAGCAGTTCTTC. Amino acid sequence: CATSEPGGPSGSYNEQFF. This chain uses TRBV24-1 with TRBJ2-1, with TRBD2 identical over 8 bases. V was clipped by 4 bases and J by 1 base; unmatched bases: 11. The CDR3 contains 18 residues. CDR1 and CDR2 from the germline V gene are KGHDR and SFDVKD.

This clone appeared a few times. The chain employs TRBV11-2 and TRBJ2-6; a possible D gene is TRBD1 (6 bases). The germline gives CDR1 SGHAT, CDR2 FQNNGV. Trimming took 5 bases from V and 0 from J, leaving 8 bases between them. This CDR3 is built from 15 residues. The CDR3 protein is CASSRQVSGANVLTF. CDR3 sequence (DNA): TGTGCCAGCAGCCGACAGGTCTCTGGGGCCAACGTCCTGACTTTC. Using reference TRBV11-2 and TRBJ2-6 for the parts outside the CDR3, the full variable domain is EAGVAQSPRYKIIEKRQSVAFWCNPISGHATLYWYQQILGQGPKLLIQFQNNGVVDDSQLPKDRFSAERLKGVDSTLKIQPAKLEDSAVYLCASSRQVSGANVLTFGAGSRLTVL.

The rearrangement links TRBV7-3 to TRBJ2-7, with no clear D. Germline CDR1 reads SGHTA; CDR2 reads FQGTGA. CDR3 length equals 13 residues. Deletions cut 0 bases from V and 7 bases from J, with 10 bases between. CDR3: CASSLTGSREQYF. In DNA, the CDR3 is TGTGCCAGCAGCTTAACGGGTTCGAGGGAGCAGTACTTC.

This clone came up once. This chain connects TRBV27 to TRBJ2-3; the match to TRBD2 covers 10 bases. Germline loops: CDR1 MNHEY, CDR2 SMNVEV (reference sequence). The length of the CDR3 is 14 residues. V lost 3 bases and J lost 6; bases outside the gene matches: 3. CDR3 sequence reads: CASSFSGGLDTQYF. Written as DNA, the CDR3 is TGTGCCAGCAGTTTTAGCGGGGGGCTCGATACGCAGTATTTT.

The chain couples TRBV5-1 to TRBJ2-7; D possibly corresponds to TRBD2 (8 bases). In germline, CDR1 is SGHRS, CDR2 YFSETQ. V lost 4 bases to trimming and J lost 0 bases, with 14 bases between them. The CDR3 is 15 amino acids. In DNA, the CDR3 is TGCGCCAGCAGCCGGGAGGGACAGTCCTCCTACGAGCAGTACTTC. Residues: CASSREGQSSYEQYF.

The chain links TRBV5-4 to TRBJ1-1; no clear D gene. V was clipped by 3 bases and J by 5 bases, with 14 bases between them. The CDR3 totals 14 residues. In germline, CDR1 is SGHNT, CDR2 YYREEE (reference sequence). The CDR3 bases are TGTGCCAGCAGCTGGGGTGGGGTGGGGACTGAAGCTTTCTTT. Residues: CASSWGGVGTEAFF.

This chain links TRBV6-5 with TRBJ2-1; a weak D match, TRBD1 (6 bases). Germline lookup yields CDR1 MNHEY and CDR2 SVGAGI. This CDR3 is built from 13 residues. V shed 0 bases and J shed 7 bases, with 7 bases lying between them. The CDR3 reads CASSYSGTNEQFF. The CDR3, as DNA: TGTGCCAGCAGTTACTCCGGGACAAATGAGCAGTTCTTC.

The chain recombines TRBV18 with TRBJ1-5; 8 bases agree with TRBD1. Germline-derived CDR1 and CDR2 are KGHSH and LQKENI. This CDR3 contains 13 residues. Unmatched junction bases numbered 5, after V lost 8 bases and J lost 5 bases. The CDR3 nucleotides are TGTGCCAGCGCTCAGGGGGCTGATCAGCCCCAGCATTTT. Its translation: CASAQGADQPQHF.

The chain recombines TRBV30 with TRBJ2-1; 11 bases agree with TRBD2. This CDR3 has 16 residues. Unmatched junction bases numbered 8, after V lost 0 bases and J lost 7 bases. Germline V gene lookup returns CDR1 GTSNPN and CDR2 SVGIG (reference sequence). The CDR3 DNA follows: TGTGCCTGGAGTGTCGTTAGACTAGCGGGAATTAATGAGCAGTTCTTC. It yields the protein CAWSVVRLAGINEQFF.

This chain links TRBV7-2 with TRBJ2-7, with a tentative D call TRBD2 (6 bases). The V gene lost 5 bases and the J gene lost 4 bases, with 18 bases spanning the gap. The germline V gene has CDR1 SGHTA and CDR2 FQGNSA. The CDR3 sequence is 15 residues long. The CDR3 is CASSPRREGDYEQYF. The DNA for the CDR3 is TGTGCCAGCAGCCCCAGGAGGGAAGGGGATTACGAGCAGTACTTC.

The chain combines TRBV30 with TRBJ1-6; 7 nucleotides line up with TRBD1. The length of the CDR3 is 16 residues. V lost 6 bases to trimming and J lost 5 bases; unmatched junction nucleotides: 13. Germline values: CDR1 GTSNPN, CDR2 SVGIG (reference sequence). As DNA, the CDR3 is TGTGCCTGCAGGGGGGCGATGGTTTCAGATAATTCACCCCTCCACTTT. Its protein product is CACRGAMVSDNSPLHF.

V usage is TRBV3-1 (or the pseudogene TRBV3-2) and J usage is TRBJ2-7, with 7 bases matching TRBD2. Trimming took 1 base from V and 3 from J; bases not matched to a gene: 6. The CDR3 sequence is 15 residues long. The germline gives CDR1 LGHDT, CDR2 YNNKEL (reference sequence). CDR3 in DNA: TGTGCCAGCAGCCAAGTGAAGCGGGGACTCTACGAGCAGTACTTC. This codes for CASSQVKRGLYEQYF.

The genes are TRBV28 and TRBJ1-1, with unresolved D. V lost 11 bases and J 6 bases, leaving 19 bases between the germline ends. The CDR3 consists of 13 residues. Germline V gene sequence: CDR1 MDHEN, CDR2 SYDVKM. The CDR3, as DNA: TGTGCCTGTCTCCCCACGGGTCGCGCTGAAGCTTTCTTT. This sequence encodes CACLPTGRAEAFF. The full variable domain, with the rest looked up from reference TRBV28 and TRBJ1-1, is DVKVTQSSRYLVKRTGEKVFLECVQDMDHENMFWYRQDPGLGLRLIYFSYDVKMKEKGDIPEGYSVSREKKERFSLILESASTNQTSMYLCACLPTGRAEAFFGQGTRLTVV.

As to this clone: Other DNA sequences of this sample code for an identical CDR3. This rearrangement joins TRBV5-1 to TRBJ2-1; 9 nucleotides match TRBD2. The CDR3 covers 17 residues. In germline, CDR1 is SGHRS, CDR2 YFSETQ. The V and J ends lost 1 base and 9 bases, in that order; junction bases with no gene match: 14. CDR3 loop: CASSLNLAGGLLGEQFF. Written as DNA, the CDR3 is TGCGCCAGCAGCTTGAATCTCGCGGGGGGGTTGTTGGGTGAGCAGTTCTTC.

This clone was recorded once. CDR3 region: CASSPLGEVDGYTF. The CDR3 nucleotides read TGTGCCAGCTCACCCCTGGGGGAGGTGGACGGCTACACCTTC. This chain links TRBV18 with TRBJ1-2; D possibly corresponds to TRBD1 (5 bases). Germline V gives CDR1 KGHSH, CDR2 LQKENI. V gave up 3 bases and J gave up 8 bases, with 16 bases separating them. This CDR3 comprises 14 residues.

The genes are TRBV2 and TRBJ2-4; 7 nucleotides align to TRBD1. This CDR3 is 16 amino acids long. Germline-derived CDR1 and CDR2 are SNHLY and FYNNEI. V shed 6 bases, J shed 2 bases, and the junction held 10 bases outside the gene matches. This CDR3 is CASRDRDRGPKNIQYF. DNA of the CDR3: TGTGCCAGCAGGGACCGGGACAGAGGTCCCAAAAACATTCAGTACTTC.

The chain recombines TRBV5-4 with TRBJ2-3; 7 nucleotides agree with TRBD2. CDR1 and CDR2 (germline): SGHNT, YYREEE (reference sequence). Losses at the gene ends were 3 bases for V and 5 bases for J; bases not matched to a gene: 12. This CDR3 has 16 residues. This CDR3 is CASSSFGAGVGDTQYF. The DNA of the CDR3 is TGTGCCAGCAGCTCCTTCGGGGCGGGAGTTGGAGATACGCAGTATTTT.

The chain is built from TRBV4-3 and TRBJ1-4; possible D gene TRBD1, 5 bases. Germline-derived CDR1 and CDR2 are LGHNA and YSLEER. V shed 0 bases and J shed 8 bases, with 16 bases lying between them. The CDR3 is 16 residues long. CDR3 nucleotides: TGCGCCAGCAGCCAAGAAGGGCCAGGGTCGTCCGAAAAACTGTTTTTT. Protein sequence: CASSQEGPGSSEKLFF.

V gene TRBV28 combines with J gene TRBJ2-7; D is perhaps TRBD2 (5 bases). Germline V gene lookup returns CDR1 MDHEN and CDR2 SYDVKM. The CDR3 runs to 14 residues. The V gene lost 1 base and the J gene lost 2 bases, with 9 bases spanning the gap. The CDR3 bases are TGTGCCAGCAGTTTATACCTCGGGGCCTACGAGCAGTACTTC. Translation gives CASSLYLGAYEQYF.